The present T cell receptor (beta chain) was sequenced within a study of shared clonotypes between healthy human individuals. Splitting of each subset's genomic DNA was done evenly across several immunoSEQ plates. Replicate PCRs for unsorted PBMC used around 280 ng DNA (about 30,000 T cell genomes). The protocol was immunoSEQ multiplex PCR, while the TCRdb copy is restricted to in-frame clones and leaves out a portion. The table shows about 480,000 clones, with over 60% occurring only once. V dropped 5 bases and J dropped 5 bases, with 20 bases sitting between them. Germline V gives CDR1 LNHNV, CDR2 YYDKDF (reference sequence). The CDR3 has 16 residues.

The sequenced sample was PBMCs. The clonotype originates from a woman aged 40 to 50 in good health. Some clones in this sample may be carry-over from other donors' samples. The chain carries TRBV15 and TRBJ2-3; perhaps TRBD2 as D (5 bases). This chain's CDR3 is CATSFPGGLGRDTQYF. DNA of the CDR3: TGTGCCACCAGCTTCCCAGGCGGGCTTGGGAGAGATACGCAGTATTTT.